The 27 T cell receptor beta chains below were found in one sample sequenced in a study of T cell responses to AZD1222 COVID-19 vaccine. Only in-frame clones appear in the TCRdb table, and some are missing; sequencing was by immunoSEQ multiplex PCR. The table records around 150,000 clones, around 94% of them present only once. Sequences were derived from peripheral blood, sampled 28 days after the second AZD1222 dose. All receptors derive from an adult who received the AZD1222 COVID-19 vaccine.

The gene calls are TRBV2 and TRBJ2-7; tentatively, D is TRBD2 (6 bases). With 6 bases removed from V and 4 bases from J, the gap between germline ends came to 13 bases. Germline-derived CDR1 and CDR2 are SNHLY and FYNNEI. The CDR3 has 13 residues. The CDR3 DNA sequence: TGTGCCAGCAGGGGGACTGGACGTTACGAGCAGTACTTC. It is translated as CASRGTGRYEQYF.

This clone occurred once. This chain connects TRBV2 to TRBJ2-5; TRBD1 matches at 10 bases. V lost 8 bases, J lost 5 bases, and 11 bases stayed unmatched. Per germline, CDR1 SNHLY and CDR2 FYNNEI. The CDR3 totals 15 residues. DNA of the CDR3: TGTGCCAGCGTCAGGGACAGGGGTGGAGCGGAGACCCAGTACTTC. Translation gives CASVRDRGGAETQYF.

The chain is built from TRBV11-2 and TRBJ2-1, with D unclear. Trimming shortened V by 1 base and J by 3 bases, and 4 bases separated the two germline ends. This CDR3 is built from 13 residues. The germline gives CDR1 SGHAT, CDR2 FQNNGV. CDR3 in DNA: TGTGCCAGCAGCTTAGTCGGCTACAATGAGCAGTTCTTC. Its protein product is CASSLVGYNEQFF. The variable domain in full, with the rest retrieved from reference TRBV11-2 and TRBJ2-1, is EAGVAQSPRYKIIEKRQSVAFWCNPISGHATLYWYQQILGQGPKLLIQFQNNGVVDDSQLPKDRFSAERLKGVDSTLKIQPAKLEDSAVYLCASSLVGYNEQFFGPGTRLTVL.

J is TRBJ2-4 and V is TRBV28; D might be TRBD1 (5 bases). In germline, CDR1 is MDHEN, CDR2 SYDVKM. The length of the CDR3 is 10 residues. V lost 8 bases, J lost 11 bases, and 10 bases lay in between. CDR3 in DNA: TGTGCCAGCTCTCAAGGGGTTCAGTACTTC. This translates into CASSQGVQYF.

V is TRBV11-3 and J is TRBJ2-1, with D unresolved. The CDR3 is 16 amino acids. V lost 4 bases and J 1 base, leaving 14 bases between the germline ends. CDR1 is SGHNT and CDR2 is YENEEA in the germline V gene. The CDR3: CASSYGERRSYNEQFF. The CDR3 DNA reads TGTGCCAGCAGCTATGGTGAGAGGAGATCCTACAATGAGCAGTTCTTC. The full variable domain, its missing parts supplied by reference TRBV11-3 and TRBJ2-1, is EAGVVQSPRYKIIEKKQPVAFWCNPISGHNTLYWYLQNLGQGPELLIRYENEEAVDDSQLPKDRFSAERLKGVDSTLKIQPAELGDSAVYLCASSYGERRSYNEQFFGPGTRLTVL.

The chain recombines TRBV5-1 with TRBJ2-1; tentative D call: TRBD2 (5 bases). Trimming pared 2 bases from V and 10 bases from J, leaving 16 bases between. The germline CDR1 and CDR2 sequences are SGHRS and YFSETQ. The CDR3 extends over 14 amino acids. The CDR3 sequence: CASSLGLTPLEQFF. The CDR3 DNA reads TGCGCCAGCAGCTTAGGACTCACCCCCCTAGAGCAGTTCTTC.

V gene TRBV20-1 combines with J gene TRBJ2-2; no definite D call. V dropped 3 bases and J dropped 5 bases, with 7 bases sitting between them. The CDR3 is 12 residues long. In germline, CDR1 is DFQATT, CDR2 SNEGSKA (reference sequence). The CDR3 region is CSASKVTGELFF. The CDR3 DNA follows: TGCAGTGCTAGTAAAGTGACCGGGGAGCTGTTTTTT.

The CDR3 bases are TGTGCCAGTAGCTTTATGAACACTGAAGCTTTCTTT. Translating it yields CASSFMNTEAFF. The V and J genes are TRBV19 and TRBJ1-1; no clear D gene. In germline, CDR1 is LNHDA, CDR2 SQIVND (reference sequence). V was pared by 6 bases and J by 0 bases, with 5 bases between. CDR3 length: 12 amino acids.

The chain joins TRBV6-6 to TRBJ2-7; the D gene is possibly TRBD1 (5 bases). This CDR3 region has 14 residues. CDR1 and CDR2 (germline): MNHNY, SVGAGI (reference sequence). With 5 bases removed from V and 1 base from J, the gap between germline ends came to 12 bases. The CDR3 here is CASSTRDSSYEQYF. The CDR3 DNA is TGTGCCAGCAGTACACGAGACAGTTCCTACGAGCAGTACTTC.

The V call is TRBV7-6, the J call TRBJ2-1, with 9 bases matching TRBD2. The ends lost 2 bases at V and 8 bases at J; junction bases unmatched: 7. CDR1 SGHVS and CDR2 FNYEAQ come from the germline V gene. CDR3 size: 15 residues. The CDR3 bases are TGTGCCAGCAGCTTATTCGTAGCGGGAGTGGATGAGCAGTTCTTC. It encodes CASSLFVAGVDEQFF. Variable domain in full (rest from reference TRBV7-6 and TRBJ2-1): GAGVSQSPRYKVTKRGQDVALRCDPISGHVSLYWYRQALGQGPEFLTYFNYEAQQDKSGLPNDRFSAERPEGSISTLTIQRTEQRDSAMYRCASSLFVAGVDEQFFGPGTRLTVL.

V is TRBV27 and J is TRBJ1-2; no firm D call. Trimming stripped 5 bases from V and 3 bases from J, with 13 bases between. This CDR3 region has 14 residues. Germline V gene sequence: CDR1 MNHEY, CDR2 SMNVEV (reference sequence). CDR3 nucleotides: TGTGCCAGCAGTCCCGGACGGACCTACTATGGCTACACCTTC. Encoded protein: CASSPGRTYYGYTF.

V gene TRBV27 combines with J gene TRBJ2-7, with D perhaps TRBD1 (6 bases). The CDR3 length is 14 residues. V was trimmed by 3 bases and J by 3 bases, leaving 12 bases between them. Germline values: CDR1 MNHEY, CDR2 SMNVEV (reference sequence). The CDR3 here is CASSLGLQGYEQYF. The CDR3 DNA sequence: TGTGCCAGCAGTTTGGGCCTACAGGGCTACGAGCAGTACTTC.

This clone was observed a single time. The chain employs TRBV5-8 and TRBJ2-2; 9 positions match TRBD2. Germline lookup yields CDR1 SGHTS and CDR2 YDEGEE. Unmatched junction bases numbered 6, after V lost 0 bases and J lost 6 bases. The CDR3 totals 16 residues. CDR3 residues: CASSLEAGGFPGELFF. DNA of the CDR3: TGTGCCAGCAGCTTGGAAGCGGGAGGATTTCCCGGGGAGCTGTTTTTT.

The V call is TRBV12-3 or TRBV12-4, the J call TRBJ2-2, with no clear D. The CDR3 loop spans 13 amino acids. V was clipped by 6 bases and J by 6 bases, with 11 bases between them. The DNA for the CDR3 is TGTGCCAGCAGCCCTCGGTTGGCCGGGGAGCTGTTTTTT. It codes for CASSPRLAGELFF.

V is TRBV9 and J is TRBJ2-1, with 10 nucleotides matching TRBD2. The V and J ends lost 2 bases and 9 bases, in that order; junction bases with no gene match: 5. This CDR3 spans 14 amino acids. Germline CDR1 and CDR2: SGDLS and YYNGEE. For the CDR3, the DNA is TGTGCCAGCAGCGTGAGCGGGAGGGTCAGTGAGCAGTTCTTC. Translating it yields CASSVSGRVSEQFF.

The chain joins TRBV6-2 or TRBV6-3 to TRBJ2-2; D is ambiguous. The V end lost 6 bases, the J end lost 1 base, and 15 bases lay between the germline ends. The CDR3 spans 16 residues. Germline loops: CDR1 MNHEY, CDR2 SVGEGT. In DNA form, the CDR3 reads TGTGCCAGCAGCAAACCTGGTCCGATGAACACCGGGGAGCTGTTTTTT. Its translation is CASSKPGPMNTGELFF.

This chain connects TRBV6-5 to TRBJ1-1, with unresolved D. Germline loops: CDR1 MNHEY, CDR2 SVGAGI. Trimming left V 6 bases short and J 5 bases short, with 19 bases between. The CDR3 totals 15 residues. This chain's CDR3 is CASSRPRSLATEAFF. DNA of the CDR3: TGTGCCAGCAGCCGACCGCGTAGTTTGGCTACTGAAGCTTTCTTT.

This clone was counted between two and nine times. This sequence joins TRBV5-1 and TRBJ1-4, with 8 bases aligning to TRBD1. V trimming: 0 bases; J trimming: 6 bases; junction bases outside the gene matches: 10. This CDR3 has 17 residues. Looked up from germline, CDR1 is SGHRS and CDR2 is YFSETQ. The CDR3 region is CASSLGDRGREYEKLFF. The DNA of the CDR3 is TGCGCCAGCAGCTTGGGAGACAGGGGAAGGGAATATGAAAAACTGTTTTTT.

J is TRBJ2-4 and V is TRBV19; possible D gene TRBD2, 5 bases. V shed 3 bases and J shed 8 bases, with 14 bases lying between them. CDR3 length: 14 residues. CDR1 LNHDA and CDR2 SQIVND come from the germline V gene (reference sequence). CDR3: CASSIGNFPDIQYF. The CDR3 coding sequence is TGTGCCAGTAGTATCGGGAACTTCCCTGACATTCAGTACTTC.

The chain has TRBV5-4 and TRBJ1-2; 9 nucleotides line up with TRBD1. This CDR3 contains 16 residues. Germline CDR1 is SGHNT and CDR2 is YYREEE (reference sequence). The V and J ends lost 4 bases and 4 bases, in that order; junction bases with no gene match: 11. CDR3 sequence reads: CASSPWTGDIPYGYTF. CDR3 nucleotides: TGTGCCAGCAGCCCCTGGACAGGGGATATTCCCTATGGCTACACCTTC.

The V gene is TRBV28, the J gene TRBJ2-7; perhaps TRBD1 as D (6 bases). Trimming stripped 4 bases from V and 0 bases from J, with 13 bases between. Per the germline V gene, CDR1 is MDHEN and CDR2 is SYDVKM. This CDR3 spans 15 amino acids. The CDR3 reads CASSSHRVSSYEQYF. CDR3 DNA: TGTGCCAGCAGTTCACACAGGGTGAGCTCCTACGAGCAGTACTTC. The full variable domain, its missing parts supplied by reference TRBV28 and TRBJ2-7, is DVKVTQSSRYLVKRTGEKVFLECVQDMDHENMFWYRQDPGLGLRLIYFSYDVKMKEKGDIPEGYSVSREKKERFSLILESASTNQTSMYLCASSSHRVSSYEQYFGPGTRLTVT.

The chain recombines TRBV6-5 with TRBJ1-2; no clear D. The CDR3 has 13 residues. The germline CDR1 and CDR2 sequences are MNHEY and SVGAGI. Deletions cut 6 bases from V and 4 bases from J, with 12 bases between. The CDR3 DNA reads as TGTGCCAGCAGGAGGGAAGCGGGCTATGGCTACACCTTC. It is translated as CASRREAGYGYTF.

The chain links TRBV9 to TRBJ1-5; perhaps TRBD1 as D (5 bases). Per germline, CDR1 SGDLS and CDR2 YYNGEE. The CDR3 sequence is 13 residues long. V shed 3 bases and J shed 6 bases, with 10 bases lying between them. Written as DNA, the CDR3 is TGTGCCAGCAGCGGGGGGATTGGTCAGCCCCAGCATTTT. This encodes CASSGGIGQPQHF.

The chain couples TRBV11-1 to TRBJ2-7; TRBD1 or TRBD2 may be the D gene (5 bases each). V lost 6 bases and J 2 bases, leaving 14 bases between the germline ends. The length of the CDR3 is 14 residues. Looked up from germline, CDR1 is SGHAT and CDR2 is FQDESV (reference sequence). The CDR3 reads CASRTGTVTYEQYF. CDR3 bases: TGTGCCAGCAGGACCGGGACGGTTACCTACGAGCAGTACTTC. The variable domain in full, completed from reference TRBV11-1 and TRBJ2-7, reads EAEVAQSPRYKITEKSQAVAFWCDPISGHATLYWYRQILGQGPELLVQFQDESVVDDSQLPKDRFSAERLKGVDSTLKIQPAELGDSAMYLCASRTGTVTYEQYFGPGTRLTVT.

This chain links TRBV6-5 with TRBJ2-3; no reliable D call. Germline lookup yields CDR1 MNHEY and CDR2 SVGAGI. This CDR3 region has 14 residues. Trimming cost V 2 bases and J 6 bases, with 12 bases left between them. CDR3: CASSYQVQADTQYF. The CDR3 bases are TGTGCCAGCAGTTACCAAGTGCAAGCGGATACGCAGTATTTT.

The rearrangement uses TRBV7-9 and TRBJ2-7; 7 positions agree with TRBD1. This CDR3 spans 16 amino acids. The V segment lost 8 bases and the J segment 4 bases; nucleotides outside the gene matches: 17. Germline CDR1 SEHNR, CDR2 FQNEAQ (reference sequence). The CDR3 protein is CASQTFRGPSIYEQYF. The CDR3 DNA follows: TGTGCCAGCCAGACGTTTAGGGGGCCCTCGATTTACGAGCAGTACTTC.

DNA for the CDR3: TGCAGCGTTGTGCGGGCGAACACCGGGGAGCTGTTTTTT. Protein product: CSVVRANTGELFF. V and J are TRBV29-1 and TRBJ2-2; the D gene is possibly TRBD2 (5 bases). Germline V lookup: CDR1 SQVTM, CDR2 ANQGSEA. V was clipped by 4 bases and J by 0 bases, with 6 bases between them. CDR3 size: 13 residues.